The rows below give T cell receptor beta chains drawn from one sample of a study of blood T cells in healthy people across ages. TCRdb used MiXCR to reprocess the 5' RACE reads, holding one entry per CDR3 protein. The repertoire holds approximately 1,000,000 distinct CDR3 sequences, over 35% seen once, with 18% in the top ten. The sequencing sample was made of blood. These receptors were obtained from a woman aged 55 to 70 in good health. Both conserved end residues are part of each CDR3. D genes are given only for firm matches. Some rows mark clone size as missing; the rest say once, few, many or name a class of expanded clone.

abundance | j_gene | v_gene | d_gene | CDR3nt | CDR3aa
NA | TRBJ1-2 | TRBV20-1 | NA | TGCAGTGCTGCCCCGACAGGAAAGGATGGCTACACCTTC | CSAAPTGKDGYTF
few | TRBJ2-1 | TRBV20-1 | TRBD2 | TGCAGTGCGCGGAGTACTCGCGGGAGGGCCTACTACAATGAGCAGTTCTTC | CSARSTRGRAYYNEQFF
once | TRBJ2-7 | TRBV28 | NA | TGTGCCAGCACCAGGGATATGTACGAGCAGTACTTC | CASTRDMYEQYF
NA | TRBJ2-5 | TRBV14 | NA | TGTGCCAGCAGCTACGGGACCCGCGGATCAGAGACCCAGTACTTC | CASSYGTRGSETQYF
few | TRBJ2-7 | TRBV5-1 | NA | TGCGCCAGCGGGGACTTCAACGAGCAGTACTTC | CASGDFNEQYF
NA | TRBJ2-7 | TRBV6-5 | TRBD1 | TGTGCCAGCAGGGGACAGGGGGCGAAGTACTTC | CASRGQGAKYF
few | TRBJ2-7 | TRBV4-1 | NA | TGCGCCAGCAGCCCCGATTTCTACGAGCAGTACTTC | CASSPDFYEQYF
NA | TRBJ2-7 | TRBV5-1 | NA | TGCGCCAGCAGTGACCCTATGGCCTCCTACGAGCAGTACTTC | CASSDPMASYEQYF
once | TRBJ2-5 | TRBV6-2/TRBV6-3 | TRBD2 | TGTACCAGCAGGTGGGGAGCGGGAGTTCCGGAGACCCAGTACTTC | CTSRWGAGVPETQYF
NA | TRBJ1-6 | TRBV27 | TRBD1 | TGTGCCAGCAGTTACGGACAGGGGGCGCAACCCCTCCACTTT | CASSYGQGAQPLHF
NA | TRBJ2-1 | TRBV6-5 | NA | TGTGCCAGCAGTTATAAGAGCTCCTACAATGAGCAGTTCTTC | CASSYKSSYNEQFF
NA | TRBJ2-7 | TRBV29-1 | NA | TGCAGCGTTGAAGGGCAGTCGGGCGAGCAGTACTTC | CSVEGQSGEQYF
few | TRBJ1-2 | TRBV2 | NA | TGTGCCAGCAGCGCTACTGTGGGGGTGGGCTACACCTTC | CASSATVGVGYTF
NA | TRBJ2-1 | TRBV10-3 | TRBD2 | TGTGCCATCGGGGGAGGGTCCTACAATGAGCAGTTCTTC | CAIGGGSYNEQFF
NA | TRBJ1-2 | TRBV6-6 | NA | TGTGCCAGCAGCCGGGTGGGGGAAGGCTACACCTTC | CASSRVGEGYTF
NA | TRBJ2-1 | TRBV20-1 | TRBD2 | TGCAGTGCTAGAGAGCCTCTAGCGGGACCCTACAATGAGCAGTTCTTC | CSAREPLAGPYNEQFF
NA | TRBJ2-1 | TRBV27 | TRBD2 | TGTGCCAGCAGTTTATGGGCCTTCGGGACTAGTAAGTTCGATGAGCAGTTCTTC | CASSLWAFGTSKFDEQFF
few | TRBJ2-1 | TRBV29-1 | NA | TGCAGCGGCGGGACGAACAATGAGCAGTTCTTC | CSGGTNNEQFF
many | TRBJ2-6 | TRBV29-1 | TRBD1 | TGCAGCGTTGAGGACAGGGATCCCAGCTCTGGGGCCAACGTCCTGACTTTC | CSVEDRDPSSGANVLTF
once | TRBJ2-7 | TRBV6-6 | NA | TGTGCCAGCACAAAGTCCGACTCCTACGAGCAGTACTTC | CASTKSDSYEQYF
many | TRBJ1-1 | TRBV2 | NA | TGTGCCACGGGGTTGGGGGACACTGAAGCTTTCTTT | CATGLGDTEAFF
many | TRBJ2-3 | TRBV3-1 | TRBD2 | TGTGCCAGCAGCAACCTCGCGAAAGCGGGGCGCACAGATACGCAGTATTTT | CASSNLAKAGRTDTQYF
NA | TRBJ2-1 | TRBV27 | TRBD2 | TGTGCCAGCAGTTTAACCCTGGTCGGGAGGCTCGTTGAGCAGTTCTTC | CASSLTLVGRLVEQFF
few | TRBJ2-7 | TRBV27 | NA | TGTGCCAGCAGTTTTCAGCGGAGCTCCTACGAGCAGTACTTC | CASSFQRSSYEQYF
NA | TRBJ2-7 | TRBV21-1 | NA | TGTGCCAGTTTAATGCCGCAGGGGGCTGAGCAGTACTTC | CASLMPQGAEQYF
NA | TRBJ2-3 | TRBV27 | NA | TGTGCCAGCAGCAGTGTGAGAGCGGGACAGGCAGATACGCAGTATTTT | CASSSVRAGQADTQYF
NA | TRBJ1-5 | TRBV10-3 | NA | TGTGCCATCAGCTCAGGGGTAGGAAATCAGCCCCAGCATTTT | CAISSGVGNQPQHF
NA | TRBJ2-2 | TRBV21-1 | NA | TGTGCCAGTCCCAACGAGGGGCTAGCGGAGATCACCGGGGAGCTGTTTTTT | CASPNEGLAEITGELFF
NA | TRBJ2-5 | TRBV3-1 | TRBD1 | TGTGCCAGCAGCCGGGGACAGGGTAGTTGGGAGACCCAGTACTTC | CASSRGQGSWETQYF
NA | TRBJ2-5 | TRBV2 | NA | TGTGCCGGCAAGGGACTCCCACAAGGGGAACAAGAGACCCAGTACTTC | CAGKGLPQGEQETQYF
once | TRBJ1-1 | TRBV6-1 | NA | TGTGCCAGCCACAGGTCGGGCACTGAAGCTTTCTTT | CASHRSGTEAFF
NA | TRBJ2-7 | TRBV29-1 | NA | TGCAGCGTTGTCTGGAACAGGGTGGGGGCGGAGCAGTACTTC | CSVVWNRVGAEQYF
NA | TRBJ1-6 | TRBV3-1 | NA | TGTGCCAGCAGCCCCGGTGGGTCTTCACCCCTCCACTTT | CASSPGGSSPLHF
NA | TRBJ2-1 | TRBV27 | TRBD2 | TGTGCCAGCAGTTTAGCCGTGACTAGCGGCTACAATGAGCAGTTCTTC | CASSLAVTSGYNEQFF
NA | TRBJ2-1 | TRBV10-3 | TRBD2 | TGTGCCATCAGTGAGTCCGGAGCGGGAGGCTCCGAGCAGTTCTTC | CAISESGAGGSEQFF
NA | TRBJ2-3 | TRBV20-1 | NA | TGCAGTGCTAGAGATCCCCGGGGGTCTAGCACAGATACGCAGTATTTT | CSARDPRGSSTDTQYF
few | TRBJ2-5 | TRBV7-2 | NA | TGTGCCAGCAGCTCCCGACGCCCCTTCGGAACGCTACAAGAGACCCAGTACTTC | CASSSRRPFGTLQETQYF
NA | TRBJ2-7 | TRBV7-3 | TRBD2 | TGTGCCAGCAGCTTAACTCGGACTAGCGGCGAGCAGTACTTC | CASSLTRTSGEQYF
once | TRBJ2-5 | TRBV11-2 | TRBD2 | TGTGCCAGCAGCTTGTCGCGACTAGCGGGAGTCCAGACCCAGTACTTC | CASSLSRLAGVQTQYF
NA | TRBJ1-1 | TRBV29-1 | NA | TGCAGCGCAGCGGGGGTGCCGAACACTGAAGCTTTCTTT | CSAAGVPNTEAFF
few | TRBJ1-2 | TRBV29-1 | NA | TGCAGCGTTGAAGATGGGGGTTCCACCTTC | CSVEDGGSTF
NA | TRBJ1-3 | TRBV4-2 | NA | TGTGCCAGCAGCCAAGAAACAGGGGGAAACACCATATATTTT | CASSQETGGNTIYF
few | TRBJ2-3 | TRBV20-1 | TRBD2 | TGCAGTGCTAGAGATCGAAGAAGGACTAGCGGGGTCACAGATACGCAGTATTTT | CSARDRRRTSGVTDTQYF
few | TRBJ2-6 | TRBV10-3 | NA | TGTGCCATATCAACTGGGGCCAACGTCCTGACTTTC | CAISTGANVLTF
NA | TRBJ2-4 | TRBV20-1 | TRBD2 | TGCAGTGCGACGAAACTAGCGGGAGTGGGCAAAAACATTCAGTACTTC | CSATKLAGVGKNIQYF
few | TRBJ2-7 | TRBV7-2 | TRBD2 | TGTGCCAGCAGCGCAAACAGCGGGAGGTTGTACGAGCAGTACTTC | CASSANSGRLYEQYF